The T cell receptor beta chain described here comes from a study of T cell responses to AZD1222 COVID-19 vaccine (dated by TCRdb to the early 2020s). About the study as a whole: A total of about 230 trial participants underwent TCR sequencing, of whom 207 received two doses of AZD1222 and about 25 received two doses of the MenACWY control vaccine. Trial participants were enrolled by age into 18-55, 56-69 and 70-plus year subgroups, with approximately 150, 28 and 58 TCR-sequenced participants respectively. Results and caveats for the whole study, not just this receptor: The 56-69-year group was small, and its depth increase did not reach significance, likely because of low power. Most participants were white British and females outnumbered males, and the authors suggested that clonal diversity may have been underestimated. CD4 TCRs associated with the vaccine covered the entire spike protein, and the dominant responses were in regions 160-218 and 743-854. Spike-specific TCR breadth and depth rose significantly after two AZD1222 doses compared with day 0 and with MenACWY recipients. Conclusions about previously exposed vaccinees are limited, since just five or six AZD1222 recipients were seropositive for SARS-CoV-2 at baseline. Because no day 14 peak-response samples were available, repertoires were characterized only after the peak T cell response. Nearly half of unique spike-specific TCRs reportedly recognized epitopes outside regions mutated in the B.1.351 and B.1.1.7 variants.

The CDR3 regions of human TCRbeta chains were analyzed by immunosequencing. As for the original processing: Repertoire TCRs were matched against a reference library of SARS-CoV-2-specific TCRs generated with the MIRA antigen-specificity platform. Breadth was defined as the fraction of unique TCRs that were SARS-CoV-2-associated. Depth was defined as the fraction of total T cells that were SARS-CoV-2-associated. Using the MIRA data, each spike-specific TCR was assigned both to the spike region to which the TCR was reactive and to a CD4 or CD8 class. Log10-transformed breadth and depth values were compared by one-way ANOVA with Sidak's multiple comparisons tests. TCRdb mirrors the immuneACCESS table, restricted to in-frame sequences. Some clones are absent from its copies; in checked studies, under half trace to an unresolved V gene, and the reason for the others is unknown. That table is the source of V, J and clone size, and D and trimming were worked out from the DNA. The sample records 200,000 or so clones, under 95% of which are singletons. The ten biggest clones cover around 1% of the sample.

Turning to this clone: Its antigen remains unidentified. Base-call qualities are not available, and no considerably larger clone is one nucleotide away.

The time point label, read with the paper, signifies: baseline before first vaccination. Explained via the paper, the treatment or condition label denotes: meningococcal conjugate vaccine given as trial control. The vaccinee samples were drawn from two UK trials, COV001 and COV002, one of which was a single-blind randomized controlled phase 2/3 trial testing AZD1222 (ChAdOx1 nCoV-19) in healthy adults. Trial participant PBMC samples were collected at day 0 and day 28 after the second dose for TCRbeta chain sequencing. From its cysteine to its phenylalanine, the CDR3 spans 15 amino acids. The sequence is cut down to CDR3 DNA, 45 bases in frame from base 1. CDR1 is given as SGHDT and CDR2 as YYEEEE, both from the germline V gene. Cut back by 4 bases and 11 bases, the V and J ends lie 22 bases apart.

Material: peripheral blood, obtained on day 0 of MenACWY control vaccination. This clonotype was obtained from an adult in good health. This chain is built from TRBV5-6 and TRBJ1-5; the D segment cannot be called with confidence. CDR3 loop: CASSPSRGARMAQHF. The nucleotides read TGTGCCAGCAGCCCCTCCCGAGGTGCGAGGATGGCCCAGCATTTT.